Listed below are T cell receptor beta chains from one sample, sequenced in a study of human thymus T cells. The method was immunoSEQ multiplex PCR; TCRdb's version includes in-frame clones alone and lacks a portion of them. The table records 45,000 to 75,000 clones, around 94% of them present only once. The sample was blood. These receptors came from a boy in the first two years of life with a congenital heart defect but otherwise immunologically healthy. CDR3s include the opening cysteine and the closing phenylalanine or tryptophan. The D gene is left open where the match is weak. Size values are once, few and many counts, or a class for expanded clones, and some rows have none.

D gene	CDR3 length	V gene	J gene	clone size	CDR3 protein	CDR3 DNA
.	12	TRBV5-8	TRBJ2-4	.	CASNRRGNIQYF	TGTGCCAGTAACCGGCGGGGAAACATTCAGTACTTC
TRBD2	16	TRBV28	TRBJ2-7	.	CASSLRLAGGAYEQYF	TGTGCCAGCAGTTTACGTCTAGCGGGAGGTGCCTACGAGCAGTACTTC
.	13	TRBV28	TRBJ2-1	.	CASSPFEGNEQFF	TGTGCCAGCAGCCCTTTTGAGGGCAATGAGCAGTTCTTC
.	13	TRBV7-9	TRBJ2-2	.	CASSFNGDGELFF	TGTGCCAGCAGCTTTAACGGCGACGGGGAGCTGTTTTTT
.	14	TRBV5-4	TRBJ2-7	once	CASSLNRASYEQYF	TGTGCCAGCAGCTTGAACAGGGCCTCCTACGAGCAGTACTTC
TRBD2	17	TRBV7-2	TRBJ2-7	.	CASSLERRGGAPYEQYF	TGTGCCAGCAGCTTAGAGAGACGGGGGGGAGCCCCGTACGAGCAGTACTTC
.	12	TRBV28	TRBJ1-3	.	CASSMIGNTIYF	TGTGCCAGCAGTATGATCGGAAACACCATATATTTT
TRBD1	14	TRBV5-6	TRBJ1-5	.	CASSRDRGRQPQHF	TGTGCCAGCAGCCGGGACAGGGGGCGCCAGCCCCAGCATTTT
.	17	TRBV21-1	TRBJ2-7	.	CASSKRMGTRLTYEQYF	TGTGCCAGCAGCAAAAGGATGGGGACCCGTCTAACCTACGAGCAGTACTTC
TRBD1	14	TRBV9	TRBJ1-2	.	CASSPKDRVYGYTF	TGTGCCAGCAGCCCTAAGGACAGGGTCTATGGCTACACCTTC
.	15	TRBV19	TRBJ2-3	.	CASSIGSGSTDTQYF	TGTGCCAGTAGTATAGGGTCGGGTAGCACAGATACGCAGTATTTT
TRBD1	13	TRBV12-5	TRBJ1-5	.	CASGDRVNQPQHF	TGTGCTAGTGGTGACAGGGTCAATCAGCCCCAGCATTTT
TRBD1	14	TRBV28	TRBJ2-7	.	CASRLTGTGDEQYF	TGTGCCAGCAGACTTACCGGGACAGGGGACGAGCAGTACTTC
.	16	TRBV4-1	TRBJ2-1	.	CASSRSGLRSYNEQFF	TGCGCCAGCAGCCGTTCGGGACTCCGATCCTACAATGAGCAGTTCTTC
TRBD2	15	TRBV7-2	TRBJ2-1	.	CASSPSGVNYNEQFF	TGTGCCAGCAGCCCCAGCGGGGTGAACTACAATGAGCAGTTCTTC
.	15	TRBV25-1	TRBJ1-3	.	CASSEYGGSGNTIYF	TGTGCCAGCAGTGAATATGGGGGCTCTGGAAACACCATATATTTT
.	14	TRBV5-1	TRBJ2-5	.	CASSFQGLQETQYF	TGCGCCAGCAGCTTTCAGGGACTTCAAGAGACCCAGTACTTC
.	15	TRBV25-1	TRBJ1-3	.	CASSLSGAPGNTIYF	TGTGCCAGCAGTCTTTCGGGGGCGCCTGGAAACACCATATATTTT
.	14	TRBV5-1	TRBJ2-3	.	CASSPGTPTDTQYF	TGCGCCAGCAGCCCCGGGACTCCCACAGATACGCAGTATTTT
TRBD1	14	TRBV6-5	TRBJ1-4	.	CASKSGTGKEKLFF	TGTGCCAGCAAATCCGGGACAGGGAAGGAAAAACTGTTTTTT
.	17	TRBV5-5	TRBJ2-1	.	CATASPPGRTSYNEQFF	TGTGCCACCGCCTCGCCGCCGGGCCGAACCTCCTACAATGAGCAGTTCTTC
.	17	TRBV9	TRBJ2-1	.	CASRGNTDGSSYNEQFF	TGTGCCAGCAGAGGAAACACGGACGGAAGCTCCTACAATGAGCAGTTCTTC
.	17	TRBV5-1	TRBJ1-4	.	CASSLLPVPASNEKLFF	TGCGCCAGCAGCTTGCTTCCCGTTCCGGCCTCTAATGAAAAACTGTTTTTT
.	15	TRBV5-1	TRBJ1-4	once	CASSRTHRENEKLFF	TGCGCCAGCAGCAGAACTCACAGGGAGAATGAAAAACTGTTTTTT
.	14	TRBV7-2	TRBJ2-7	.	CASSLGLASYEQYF	TGTGCCAGCAGCTTAGGGCTAGCGTCCTACGAGCAGTACTTC
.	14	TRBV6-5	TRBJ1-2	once	CASSSTGSNYGYTF	TGTGCCAGCAGTTCTACAGGGTCTAACTATGGCTACACCTTC
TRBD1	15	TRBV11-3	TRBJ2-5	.	CASSAQGGAKETQYF	TGTGCCAGCAGCGCACAGGGGGGCGCAAAAGAGACCCAGTACTTC